The 6 T cell receptor beta chains given below trace back to one sample, sequenced in a study of graft-versus-host responses after intestinal transplantation. TCRdb keeps only in-frame clones here, not all; method: immunoSEQ multiplex PCR. In the table there are about 54,000 clones, roughly nine tenths of which are singletons. Sequenced here: PBMCs, sampled roughly 95 weeks after intestinal transplant. Receptor source: a human patient who received an intestinal transplant, so some T cells may come from the graft donor.

CDR3 sequence reads: CAWSRDVSSYNSPLHF. CDR3 nucleotide sequence: TGTGCCTGGAGTCGGGACGTAAGCTCCTATAATTCACCCCTCCACTTT. The chain employs TRBV30 and TRBJ1-6; D is perhaps TRBD1 (5 bases). V dropped 2 bases and J dropped 0 bases, with 11 bases sitting between them. CDR1 is GTSNPN and CDR2 is SVGIG in the germline V gene (reference sequence). The CDR3 is 16 residues long.

J is TRBJ2-6 and V is TRBV10-2; D gene ambiguous. The CDR3 runs to 17 residues. Looked up from germline, CDR1 is WSHSY and CDR2 is SAAADI. V was clipped by 2 bases and J by 0 bases, with 11 bases between them. The CDR3 sequence is CASSERVGRSGANVLTF. The CDR3 bases are TGCGCCAGCAGTGAGAGGGTTGGGCGCTCTGGGGCCAACGTCCTGACTTTC.

The CDR3 DNA sequence: TGCGCCAGCAGTTCGCCGGGACTAGGTTACAATGAGCAGTTCTTC. It encodes CASSSPGLGYNEQFF. The chain carries TRBV4-1 and TRBJ2-1; 8 bases fit TRBD2. V lost 6 bases and J lost 4; bases outside the gene matches: 8. Germline CDR1 MGHRA, CDR2 YSYEKL. This CDR3 spans 15 amino acids.

The V and J genes are TRBV9 and TRBJ1-3; a weak D match, TRBD1 (6 bases). CDR3 length: 15 amino acids. Germline V gene data show CDR1 as SGDLS and CDR2 as YYNGEE. V dropped 0 bases and J dropped 8 bases, with 15 bases sitting between them. This chain's CDR3 is CASSVAPQGKDTIYF. Written as DNA, the CDR3 is TGTGCCAGCAGCGTAGCTCCCCAGGGGAAGGACACCATATATTTT.

The V call is TRBV9, the J call TRBJ2-1; D gene uncertain. V was clipped by 1 base and J by 4 bases, with 6 bases between them. The germline CDR1 and CDR2 sequences are SGDLS and YYNGEE. The CDR3 consists of 13 residues. DNA of the CDR3: TGTGCCAGCAGCGTATCCCTATACAATGAGCAGTTCTTC. This sequence encodes CASSVSLYNEQFF.

The CDR3: CASSLAGLGTPYNEQFF. Here the CDR3 DNA reads TGTGCCAGCAGCTTAGCGGGTCTTGGGACCCCGTACAATGAGCAGTTCTTC. The chain carries TRBV7-9 and TRBJ2-1; possibly TRBD1 or TRBD2 for D (5 bases each). Deletions cut 0 bases from V and 4 bases from J, with 16 bases between. CDR1 is SEHNR and CDR2 is FQNEAQ in the germline V gene (reference sequence). The CDR3 sequence is 17 residues long.